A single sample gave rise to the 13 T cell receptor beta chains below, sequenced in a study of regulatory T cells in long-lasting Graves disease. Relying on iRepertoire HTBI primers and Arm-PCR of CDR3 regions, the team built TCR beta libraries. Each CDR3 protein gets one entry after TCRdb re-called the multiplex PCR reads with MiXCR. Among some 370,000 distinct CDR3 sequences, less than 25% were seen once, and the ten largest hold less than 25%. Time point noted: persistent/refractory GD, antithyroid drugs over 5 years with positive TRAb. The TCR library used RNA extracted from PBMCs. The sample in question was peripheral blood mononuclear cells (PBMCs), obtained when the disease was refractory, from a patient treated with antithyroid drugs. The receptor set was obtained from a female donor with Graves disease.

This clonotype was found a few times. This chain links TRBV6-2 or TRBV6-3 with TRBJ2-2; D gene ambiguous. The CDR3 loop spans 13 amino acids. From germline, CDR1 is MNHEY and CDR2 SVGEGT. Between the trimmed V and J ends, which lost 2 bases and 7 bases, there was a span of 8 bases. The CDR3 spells CASSYIVFGELFF. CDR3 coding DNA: TGTGCCAGCAGTTACATCGTATTCGGGGAGCTGTTTTTT.

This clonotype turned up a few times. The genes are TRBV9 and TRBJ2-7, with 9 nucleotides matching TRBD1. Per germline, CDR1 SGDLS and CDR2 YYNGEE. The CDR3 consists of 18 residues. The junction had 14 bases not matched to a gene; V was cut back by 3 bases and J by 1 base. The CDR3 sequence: CASSASKEGTGKSYEQYF. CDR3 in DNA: TGTGCCAGCAGCGCCTCCAAAGAAGGGACAGGGAAATCCTACGAGCAGTACTTC.

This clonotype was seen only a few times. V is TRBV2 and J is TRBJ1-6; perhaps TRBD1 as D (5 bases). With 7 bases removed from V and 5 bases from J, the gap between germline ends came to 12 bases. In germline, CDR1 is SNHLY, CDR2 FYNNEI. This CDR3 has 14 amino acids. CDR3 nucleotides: TGTGCCAGCACTCCAGGGACGGATAATTCACCCCTCCACTTT. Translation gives CASTPGTDNSPLHF.

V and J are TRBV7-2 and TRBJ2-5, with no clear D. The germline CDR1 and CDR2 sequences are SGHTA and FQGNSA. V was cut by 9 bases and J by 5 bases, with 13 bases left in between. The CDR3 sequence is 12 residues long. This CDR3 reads CASSAEPETQYF. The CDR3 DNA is TGTGCCAGTAGTGCAGAGCCGGAGACCCAGTACTTC.

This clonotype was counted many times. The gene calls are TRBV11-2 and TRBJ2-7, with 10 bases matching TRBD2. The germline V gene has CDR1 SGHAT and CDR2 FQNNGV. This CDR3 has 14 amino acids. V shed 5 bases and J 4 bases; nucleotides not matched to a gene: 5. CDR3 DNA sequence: TGTGCCAGCAGCCCCAGCGGGGGGGGTTACGAGCAGTACTTC. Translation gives CASSPSGGGYEQYF.

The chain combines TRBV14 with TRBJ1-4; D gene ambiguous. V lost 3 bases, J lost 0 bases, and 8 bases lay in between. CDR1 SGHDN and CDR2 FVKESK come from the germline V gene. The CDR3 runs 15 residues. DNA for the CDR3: TGTGCCAGCAGCCAGTTTCAGGCAACTAATGAAAAACTGTTTTTT. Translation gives CASSQFQATNEKLFF.

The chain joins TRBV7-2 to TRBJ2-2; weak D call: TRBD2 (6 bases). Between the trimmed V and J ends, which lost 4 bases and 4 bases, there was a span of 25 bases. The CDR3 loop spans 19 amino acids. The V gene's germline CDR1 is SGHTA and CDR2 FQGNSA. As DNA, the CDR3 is TGTGCCAGCAGCTCCCGGGTAGCGTTAACCCCCGGGGGCACCGGGGAGCTGTTTTTT. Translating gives CASSSRVALTPGGTGELFF.

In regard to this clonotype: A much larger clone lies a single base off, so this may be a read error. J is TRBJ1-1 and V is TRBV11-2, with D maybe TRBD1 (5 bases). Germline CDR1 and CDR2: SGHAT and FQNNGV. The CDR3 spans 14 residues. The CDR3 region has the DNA TGTGCCAGCAGCGTTGACAGCATGAACGCTGAAGCTTTCTTT. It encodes CASSVDSMNAEAFF.

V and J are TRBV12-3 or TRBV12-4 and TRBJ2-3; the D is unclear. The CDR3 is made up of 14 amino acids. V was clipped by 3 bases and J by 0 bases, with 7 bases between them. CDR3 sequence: CASSFMGSTDTQYF. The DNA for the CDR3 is TGTGCCAGCAGTTTCATGGGGAGCACAGATACGCAGTATTTT.

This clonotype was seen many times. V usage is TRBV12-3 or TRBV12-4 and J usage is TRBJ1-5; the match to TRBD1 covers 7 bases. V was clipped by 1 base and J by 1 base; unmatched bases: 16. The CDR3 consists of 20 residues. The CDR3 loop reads CASSLVLAGQPGGSNQPQHF. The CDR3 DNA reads TGTGCCAGCAGTTTAGTTCTCGCGGGACAGCCTGGAGGGAGCAATCAGCCCCAGCATTTT.

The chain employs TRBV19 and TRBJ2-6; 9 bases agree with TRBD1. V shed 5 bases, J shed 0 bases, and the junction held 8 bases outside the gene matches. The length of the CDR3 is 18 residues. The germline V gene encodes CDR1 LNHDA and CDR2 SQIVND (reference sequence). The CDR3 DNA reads TGTGCCAGTAGTGAGCCGACAGGGGGTTTCTCTGGGGCCAACGTCCTGACTTTC. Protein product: CASSEPTGGFSGANVLTF.

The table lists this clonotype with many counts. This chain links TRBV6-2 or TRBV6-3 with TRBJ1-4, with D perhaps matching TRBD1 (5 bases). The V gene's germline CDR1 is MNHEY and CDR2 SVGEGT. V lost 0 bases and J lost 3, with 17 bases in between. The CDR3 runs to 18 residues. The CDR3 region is CASSYSLTFAGSNEKLFF. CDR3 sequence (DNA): TGTGCCAGCAGTTACTCGCTTACGTTTGCAGGGTCTAATGAAAAACTGTTTTTT.

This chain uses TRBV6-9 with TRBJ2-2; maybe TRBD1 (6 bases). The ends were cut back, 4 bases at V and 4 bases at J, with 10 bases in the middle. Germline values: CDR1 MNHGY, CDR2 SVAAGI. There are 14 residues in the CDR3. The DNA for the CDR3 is TGTGCCAGCAGTTGGACAGCCCTCACCGGGGAGCTGTTTTTT. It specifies CASSWTALTGELFF.